The TCR beta chain under discussion was sequenced for a study of T cell responses to AZD1222 COVID-19 vaccine. Study information: Pooled samples include second doses given at about 4 or 12 weeks. Whole-study findings and limits: Clonal diversity was possibly underestimated, and white British individuals and females predominated among donors. There were vaccine-associated CD4 TCRs across spike, dominant at 160-218 and 743-854.

As regards this clone: Its cognate antigen is unknown.

Produced via immunoSEQ multiplex PCR; TCRdb's table is partial and in-frame only. The sample shows more than 140,000 clones, around 90% of them seen only once. V was cut by 7 bases and J by 5 bases, with 18 bases left in between. The CDR3 runs 15 residues. Germline CDR1 is MNHEY and CDR2 is SMNVEV (reference sequence). The sequences come from peripheral blood, collected on day 0 of AZD1222 vaccination. The V call is TRBV27, the J call TRBJ2-1; the D gene is possibly TRBD1 (5 bases). The TCR originated in an adult in good health. CDR3 DNA sequence: TGTGCCAGCACCCAAAGGGCAGGGATGGACAATGAGCAGTTCTTC. This sequence encodes CASTQRAGMDNEQFF.